The 24 T cell receptor beta chains below were found in one sample sequenced in a study of CD8 T cells in Susac syndrome. Random-hexamer reverse transcription was applied to roughly 0.5 to 1 ug RNA. MiXCR, applied by TCRdb to the immunoSEQ multiplex PCR reads, yields one record per CDR3 protein. Of under 200,000 distinct CDR3 sequences listed, around 94% were seen once; the top ten hold about 0.13%. Sequencing was done on a sample of CD4+ T cells from PBMCs. Source of these receptors: a human donor in good health.

This clonotype was found once. CDR3 sequence (DNA): TGTGCCAGCAGCGTAGCCCGGGGGGGAGACAATGAGCAGTTCTTC. This sequence encodes CASSVARGGDNEQFF. This chain links TRBV9 with TRBJ2-1; the match to TRBD2 covers 8 bases. CDR1 and CDR2 (germline): SGDLS, YYNGEE. This CDR3 is 15 amino acids long. The V gene end was trimmed by 0 bases and the J gene end by 5 bases; junction bases not matched to a gene: 4.

The chain carries TRBV20-1 and TRBJ2-5, with 10 bases identical to TRBD2. With V trimmed by 6 bases and J by 3 bases, 7 bases remained unmatched. The CDR3 is made up of 14 amino acids. CDR1 and CDR2 from the germline V gene are DFQATT and SNEGSKA (reference sequence). CDR3 coding DNA: TGCAGTGCCTCGCTAGCGGGAGCCAAAGAGACCCAGTACTTC. As protein: CSASLAGAKETQYF.

The gene calls are TRBV20-1 and TRBJ2-1; D unresolved. V gave up 6 bases and J gave up 7 bases, with 10 bases separating them. This CDR3 spans 11 amino acids. The germline CDR1 and CDR2 sequences are DFQATT and SNEGSKA (reference sequence). Here the CDR3 reads CSAPVRNEQFF. CDR3 nucleotide sequence: TGCAGTGCCCCGGTGAGGAATGAGCAGTTCTTC.

The gene calls are TRBV29-1 and TRBJ2-3; 12 nucleotides agree with TRBD2. CDR3 length equals 15 residues. The V and J ends lost 3 bases and 3 bases, in that order; junction bases with no gene match: 4. The germline gives CDR1 SQVTM, CDR2 ANQGSEA. Here the CDR3 DNA reads TGCAGCGTTGAGGGTACTAGCGGGGGGACAGATACGCAGTATTTT. This translates into CSVEGTSGGTDTQYF.

The chain recombines TRBV20-1 with TRBJ2-1, with a possible D match to TRBD2 (6 bases). The germline gives CDR1 DFQATT, CDR2 SNEGSKA (reference sequence). The CDR3 extends over 14 amino acids. Trimming shortened V by 1 base and J by 4 bases, and 11 bases separated the two germline ends. The CDR3 DNA follows: TGCAGTGCTAGAGGGTACGGAGGGTACAATGAGCAGTTCTTC. Its protein is CSARGYGGYNEQFF.

The J gene is TRBJ2-7, the V gene TRBV20-1; tentative D call: TRBD2 (5 bases). This CDR3 has 13 amino acids. The germline V and J ends were trimmed by 3 bases and 0 bases, with 9 bases remaining between them. From germline, CDR1 is DFQATT and CDR2 SNEGSKA (reference sequence). CDR3 sequence (DNA): TGCAGTGCTAGGGACTTTCCCTCCTACGAGCAGTACTTC. This encodes CSARDFPSYEQYF.

The V call is TRBV5-1, the J call TRBJ2-5; no firm D call. Germline CDR1 SGHRS, CDR2 YFSETQ. The CDR3 runs to 14 residues. Trimming cost V 0 bases and J 6 bases, with 12 bases left between them. The CDR3 protein is CASSLAGVSKTQYF. CDR3 bases: TGCGCCAGCAGCTTGGCCGGTGTTTCCAAGACCCAGTACTTC.

The chain combines TRBV15 with TRBJ1-1; TRBD1 matches at 8 bases. This CDR3 region has 15 residues. V trimming: 1 base; J trimming: 2 bases; junction bases outside the gene matches: 3. Germline V gives CDR1 LNHNV, CDR2 YYDKDF (reference sequence). This CDR3 reads CATSRADRENTEAFF. CDR3 in DNA: TGTGCCACCAGCAGAGCGGACAGGGAAAACACTGAAGCTTTCTTT.

The CDR3: CASSQDWRGGEKLFF. The CDR3 DNA is TGCGCCAGCAGCCAAGACTGGAGGGGTGGTGAAAAACTGTTTTTT. This chain connects TRBV4-3 to TRBJ1-4, with a tentative D call TRBD1 (5 bases). Germline V CDR1 and CDR2: LGHNA, YSLEER. V shed 0 bases and J shed 7 bases, with 12 bases lying between them. CDR3 length equals 15 residues.

This clonotype was seen only once. The CDR3, as DNA: TGTGCCAGCAGCTTGGCCACGACTAGCGGGGAGACCCAGTACTTC. Translation gives CASSLATTSGETQYF. The V and J genes are TRBV5-4 and TRBJ2-5; 10 bases are a match to TRBD2. Trimming at V came to 0 bases and at J to 5 bases, leaving 4 bases not matched to a gene. CDR1 is SGHNT, CDR2 YYREEE, per germline (reference sequence). The CDR3 contains 15 residues.

This clonotype was counted once. This chain uses TRBV29-1 with TRBJ2-7, with a weak D call TRBD1 (6 bases). With 7 bases removed from V and 0 bases from J, the gap between germline ends came to 13 bases. CDR1 and CDR2 from the germline V gene are SQVTM and ANQGSEA. The CDR3 totals 13 residues. This CDR3 reads CSALGHVSYEQYF. DNA of the CDR3: TGCAGCGCCTTGGGACACGTCTCCTACGAGCAGTACTTC.

The chain employs TRBV4-3 and TRBJ2-3; tentative D call: TRBD2 (7 bases). Germline-derived CDR1 and CDR2 are LGHNA and YSLEER. The CDR3 is made up of 15 amino acids. Trimming took 4 bases from V and 3 from J, leaving 14 bases between them. CDR3 in amino acids: CASSRGRGTTDTQYF. CDR3 DNA sequence: TGCGCCAGCAGCCGGGGGAGGGGGACAACAGATACGCAGTATTTT.

The chain employs TRBV10-3 and TRBJ2-1, with TRBD2 identical over 9 bases. Germline CDR1 reads ENHRY; CDR2 reads SYGVKD. The CDR3 extends over 14 amino acids. Trimming at V came to 5 bases and at J to 5 bases, leaving 4 bases not matched to a gene. CDR3 bases: TGTGCCATCAGTCTTAGCGGGGGCGACAATGAGCAGTTCTTC. Translating it yields CAISLSGGDNEQFF.

The CDR3 sequence: CASSPDAGTRVTQYF. CDR3 DNA sequence: TGTGCCAGCAGCCCCGACGCCGGGACTAGGGTGACCCAGTACTTC. The chain joins TRBV7-2 to TRBJ2-5, with 8 nucleotides matching TRBD2. From germline, CDR1 is SGHTA and CDR2 FQGNSA. V gave up 5 bases and J gave up 7 bases; unmatched junction bases: 12. The CDR3 is made up of 15 amino acids.

The chain combines TRBV19 with TRBJ1-5; TRBD1 might be the D (6 bases). The CDR3 runs to 13 residues. Germline V gene sequence: CDR1 LNHDA, CDR2 SQIVND (reference sequence). V lost 11 bases and J 2 bases, leaving 13 bases between the germline ends. The CDR3 DNA follows: TGTGCCGTCCAGGGGAGGGGCAATCAGCCCCAGCATTTT. This codes for CAVQGRGNQPQHF.

This chain connects TRBV7-2 to TRBJ2-7; D remains ambiguous. CDR1 is SGHTA and CDR2 is FQGNSA in the germline V gene. V was cut by 2 bases and J by 0 bases, with 11 bases left in between. This CDR3 contains 15 residues. CDR3 DNA: TGTGCCAGCAGCTTAAGCAGGTTAAGCTCCTACGAGCAGTACTTC. Encoded protein: CASSLSRLSSYEQYF.

The J gene is TRBJ2-2, the V gene TRBV29-1; D possibly matches TRBD1 or TRBD2 (6 bases each). Germline lookup yields CDR1 SQVTM and CDR2 ANQGSEA. The CDR3 is made up of 14 amino acids. V lost 7 bases and J lost 5, with 17 bases in between. The CDR3 spells CSGTYRAGTGELFF. The CDR3 DNA is TGCAGCGGGACATACAGGGCGGGAACCGGGGAGCTGTTTTTT.

The rearrangement links TRBV11-2 to TRBJ1-3, with a possible D match to TRBD1 (5 bases). The V end lost 3 bases, the J end lost 0 bases, and 12 bases lay between the germline ends. This CDR3 has 16 residues. CDR1 is SGHAT, CDR2 FQNNGV, per germline. CDR3 nucleotide sequence: TGTGCCAGCAGCTTGACGACAGCATCCTCTGGAAACACCATATATTTT. Amino acid sequence: CASSLTTASSGNTIYF.

The CDR3 loop is CASSQMGQGGEKLFF. The CDR3 coding sequence is TGTGCCAGCAGCCAAATGGGACAGGGTGGCGAAAAACTGTTTTTT. This rearrangement joins TRBV3-1 to TRBJ1-4; 9 bases map to TRBD1. The length of the CDR3 is 15 residues. Looked up from germline, CDR1 is LGHDT and CDR2 is YNNKEL (reference sequence). Trimming took 2 bases from V and 8 from J; bases not matched to a gene: 6. The variable domain in full, with the rest retrieved from reference TRBV3-1 and TRBJ1-4, is DTAVSQTPKYLVTQMGNDKSIKCEQNLGHDTMYWYKQDSKKFLKIMFSYNNKELIINETVPNRFSPKSPDKAHLNLHINSLELGDSAVYFCASSQMGQGGEKLFFGSGTQLSVL.

V is TRBV13 and J is TRBJ2-7; the match to TRBD1 covers 7 bases. The V gene end was trimmed by 5 bases and the J gene end by 6 bases; junction bases not matched to a gene: 13. This CDR3 spans 15 amino acids. Germline V gives CDR1 PRHDT, CDR2 FYEKMQ (reference sequence). The CDR3 sequence: CASSLRGTALREQYF. CDR3 nucleotides: TGTGCCAGCAGCCTAAGGGGGACAGCTCTACGCGAGCAGTACTTC.

The sample holds one count of this clonotype. The chain combines TRBV20-1 with TRBJ1-1, with TRBD1 as a possible D gene (6 bases). V lost 6 bases and J 1 base, leaving 12 bases between the germline ends. The germline V gene has CDR1 DFQATT and CDR2 SNEGSKA (reference sequence). This CDR3 is built from 13 residues. The CDR3 DNA is TGCAGTGCCGAAGGACAGCCGAACACTGAAGCTTTCTTT. It yields the protein CSAEGQPNTEAFF.

The chain's CDR3 is CAWSTWTGPLSYEQYF. CDR3 nucleotides: TGTGCCTGGAGTACATGGACAGGACCACTCTCCTACGAGCAGTACTTC. The V and J genes are TRBV30 and TRBJ2-7, with 7 bases aligning to TRBD1. The CDR3 is made up of 16 amino acids. Trimming cost V 2 bases and J 0 bases; bases outside gene matches: 10. In germline, CDR1 is GTSNPN, CDR2 SVGIG (reference sequence). The full variable domain, with the rest looked up from reference TRBV30 and TRBJ2-7, is SQTIHQWPATLVQPVGSPLSLECTVEGTSNPNLYWYRQAAGRGLQLLFYSVGIGQISSEVPQNLSASRPQDRQFILSSKKLLLSDSGFYLCAWSTWTGPLSYEQYFGPGTRLTVT.

CDR3 region: CASISAGGTDTQYF. The CDR3 DNA sequence: TGTGCCAGCATCTCAGCGGGGGGAACAGATACGCAGTATTTT. The V call is TRBV7-9, the J call TRBJ2-3; 9 bases fit TRBD2. The junction had 5 bases not matched to a gene; V was cut back by 7 bases and J by 3 bases. The CDR3 totals 14 residues. Germline V gene data show CDR1 as SEHNR and CDR2 as FQNEAQ (reference sequence).

This clonotype was seen a single time. This sequence joins TRBV27 and TRBJ1-4; no clear D gene. The CDR3 totals 14 residues. CDR1 is MNHEY, CDR2 SMNVEV, per germline (reference sequence). Trimming stripped 6 bases from V and 5 bases from J, with 13 bases between. CDR3 amino acids: CASSLAWGNEKLFF. The DNA for the CDR3 is TGTGCCAGCAGCCTAGCTTGGGGAAATGAAAAACTGTTTTTT.